The 3 T cell receptor beta chains in this list originate from one sample, sequenced in a study of blood T cells in healthy people across ages. A J-beta primer mix and a sample-barcoded 5' primer were used in a second PCR of about 6 to 12 cycles. TCRdb analysed the 5' RACE reads with MiXCR anew, one entry per CDR3 protein. The sample carries approximately 810,000 distinct CDR3 sequences, 29% recorded once. The source material was blood. The receptor set was obtained from an elderly woman in good health.

This clonotype showed up just a few times. The gene calls are TRBV6-2 or TRBV6-3 and TRBJ1-1, with D perhaps matching TRBD1 (6 bases). Germline V CDR1 and CDR2: MNHEY, SVGEGT. This CDR3 is built from 16 residues. V lost 6 bases to trimming and J lost 1 base, with 18 bases between them. Here the CDR3 reads CASRTQTGRPNTEAFF. In DNA form, the CDR3 reads TGTGCCAGCAGAACTCAGACAGGCAGACCGAACACTGAAGCTTTCTTT.

The chain links TRBV15 to TRBJ2-2, with a weak D call TRBD2 (7 bases). CDR1 is LNHNV, CDR2 YYDKDF, per germline (reference sequence). V lost 0 bases and J lost 6, with 14 bases in between. This CDR3 spans 16 amino acids. The CDR3 sequence is CATSRDPQGRAGELFF. The DNA of the CDR3 is TGTGCCACCAGCAGAGATCCCCAGGGGAGGGCCGGGGAGCTGTTTTTT.

This chain connects TRBV7-2 to TRBJ2-4, with D maybe TRBD2 (6 bases). CDR1 is SGHTA, CDR2 FQGNSA, per germline. CDR3 length: 17 residues. V was shortened by 5 bases and J by 0 bases, with 17 bases between the two germline ends. Here the CDR3 reads CASSLGWGDLAKNIQYF. The CDR3 DNA reads TGTGCCAGCAGCCTTGGTTGGGGGGATCTAGCCAAAAACATTCAGTACTTC.